The source of this T cell receptor (beta chain) is a study of cytomegalovirus exposure and HLA in healthy donors. Whole-study results and caveats: Donor immune exposure was known only as CMV serostatus.

In this sample, this clone turned up a few times. Antigen unknown. The length of the CDR3 is 14 residues. With 5 bases removed from V and 10 bases from J, the gap between germline ends came to 17 bases. Germline V gene sequence: CDR1 SGHTA, CDR2 FQGNSA. Vbeta (60) and Jbeta (13) primers were used in the PCR. Profiled with immunoSEQ multiplex PCR; TCRdb holds only in-frame clones, not every one. This table has under 250,000 clones, 82% appearing once. This TCR derives from a man aged 35-49 years in good health and CMV-seropositive. The V call is TRBV7-2, the J call TRBJ1-4; D is undetermined. The sequencing input was PBMCs. The CDR3 DNA follows: TGTGCCAGCAGCGCACGATCCTCTACGGGAAAACTGTTTTTT. It codes for CASSARSSTGKLFF.